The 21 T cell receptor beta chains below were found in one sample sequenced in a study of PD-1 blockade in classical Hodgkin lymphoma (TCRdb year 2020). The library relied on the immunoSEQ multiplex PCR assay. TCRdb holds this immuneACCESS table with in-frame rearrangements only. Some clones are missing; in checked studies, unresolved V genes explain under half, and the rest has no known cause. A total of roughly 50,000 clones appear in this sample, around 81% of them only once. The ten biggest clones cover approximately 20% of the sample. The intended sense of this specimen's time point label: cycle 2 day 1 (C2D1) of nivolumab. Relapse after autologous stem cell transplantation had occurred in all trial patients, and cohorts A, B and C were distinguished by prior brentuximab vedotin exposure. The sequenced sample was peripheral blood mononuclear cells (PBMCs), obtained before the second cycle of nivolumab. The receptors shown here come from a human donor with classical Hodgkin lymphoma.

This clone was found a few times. CDR3 sequence: CASSSSGTGAGNTIYF. The CDR3 region has the DNA TGTGCCAGCAGCTCATCAGGGACAGGGGCTGGAAACACCATATATTTT. The chain is built from TRBV9 and TRBJ1-3; 10 bases map to TRBD1. The CDR3 contains 16 residues. Germline CDR1 and CDR2: SGDLS and YYNGEE. The junction had 6 bases not matched to a gene; V was cut back by 4 bases and J by 2 bases.

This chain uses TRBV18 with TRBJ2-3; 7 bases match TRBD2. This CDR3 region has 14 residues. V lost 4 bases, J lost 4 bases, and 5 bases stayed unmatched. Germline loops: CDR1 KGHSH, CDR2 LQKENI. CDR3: CASSLGTTADTQYF. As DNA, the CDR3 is TGTGCCAGCTCACTTGGGACTACCGCAGATACGCAGTATTTT. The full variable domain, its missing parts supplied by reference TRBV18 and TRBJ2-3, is NAGVMQNPRHLVRRRGQEARLRCSPMKGHSHVYWYRQLPEEGLKFMVYLQKENIIDESGMPKERFSAEFPKEGPSILRIQQVVRGDSAAYFCASSLGTTADTQYFGPGTRLTVL.

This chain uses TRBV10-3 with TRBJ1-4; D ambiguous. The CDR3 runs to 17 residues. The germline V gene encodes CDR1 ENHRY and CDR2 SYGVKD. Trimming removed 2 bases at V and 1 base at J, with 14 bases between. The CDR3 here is CAISEVAHTETNEKLFF. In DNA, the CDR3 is TGTGCCATCAGTGAGGTGGCCCACACCGAAACTAATGAAAAACTGTTTTTT.

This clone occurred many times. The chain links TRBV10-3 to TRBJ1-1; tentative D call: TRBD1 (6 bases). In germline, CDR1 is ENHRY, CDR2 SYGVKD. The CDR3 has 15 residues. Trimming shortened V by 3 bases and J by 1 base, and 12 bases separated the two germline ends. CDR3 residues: CAISDIPGQNTEAFF. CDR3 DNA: TGTGCCATCAGTGATATACCGGGACAGAACACTGAAGCTTTCTTT.

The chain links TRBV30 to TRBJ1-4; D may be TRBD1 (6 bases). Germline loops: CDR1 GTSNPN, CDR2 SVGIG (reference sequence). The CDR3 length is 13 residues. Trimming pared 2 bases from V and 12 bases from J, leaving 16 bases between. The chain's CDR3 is CAWSWQGRVELFF. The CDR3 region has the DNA TGTGCCTGGAGTTGGCAGGGGCGGGTCGAACTGTTTTTT.

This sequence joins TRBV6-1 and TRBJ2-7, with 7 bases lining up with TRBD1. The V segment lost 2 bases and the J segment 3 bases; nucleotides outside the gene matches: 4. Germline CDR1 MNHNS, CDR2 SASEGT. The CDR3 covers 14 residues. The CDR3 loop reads CASSERGPNYEQYF. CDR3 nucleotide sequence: TGTGCCAGCAGTGAAAGGGGGCCCAACTACGAGCAGTACTTC.

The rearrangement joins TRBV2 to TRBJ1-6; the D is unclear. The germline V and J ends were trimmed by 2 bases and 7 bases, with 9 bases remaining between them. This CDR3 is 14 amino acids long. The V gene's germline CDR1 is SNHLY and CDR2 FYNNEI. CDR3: CASSEKFQNSPLHF. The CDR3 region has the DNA TGTGCCAGCAGTGAAAAGTTCCAAAATTCACCCCTCCACTTT.

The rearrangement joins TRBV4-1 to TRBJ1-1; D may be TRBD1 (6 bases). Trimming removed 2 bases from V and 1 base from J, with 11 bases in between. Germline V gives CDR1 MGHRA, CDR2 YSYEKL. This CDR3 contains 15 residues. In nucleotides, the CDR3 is TGCGCCAGCAGCCAAAGACGACAGGAGAACACTGAAGCTTTCTTT. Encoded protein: CASSQRRQENTEAFF.

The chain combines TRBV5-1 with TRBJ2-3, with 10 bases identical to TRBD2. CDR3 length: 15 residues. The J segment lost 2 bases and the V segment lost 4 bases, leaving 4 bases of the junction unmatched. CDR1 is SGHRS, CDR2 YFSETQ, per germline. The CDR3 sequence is CASSITSGNTDTQYF. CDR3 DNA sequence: TGCGCCAGCAGCATAACTAGCGGGAACACAGATACGCAGTATTTT.

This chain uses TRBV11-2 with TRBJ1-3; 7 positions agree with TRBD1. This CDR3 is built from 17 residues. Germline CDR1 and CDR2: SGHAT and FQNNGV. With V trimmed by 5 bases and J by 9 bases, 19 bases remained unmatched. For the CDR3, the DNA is TGTGCCAGCAGCCCATACTCCGCAGGGGGTTATGGGGGCACCATATATTTT. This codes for CASSPYSAGGYGGTIYF.

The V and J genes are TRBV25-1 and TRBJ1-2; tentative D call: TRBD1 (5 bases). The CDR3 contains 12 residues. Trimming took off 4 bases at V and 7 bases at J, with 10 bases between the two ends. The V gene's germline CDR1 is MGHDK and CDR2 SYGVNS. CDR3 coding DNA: TGTGCCAGCAGTGCCCAGGGATTTGGCTACACCTTC. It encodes CASSAQGFGYTF.

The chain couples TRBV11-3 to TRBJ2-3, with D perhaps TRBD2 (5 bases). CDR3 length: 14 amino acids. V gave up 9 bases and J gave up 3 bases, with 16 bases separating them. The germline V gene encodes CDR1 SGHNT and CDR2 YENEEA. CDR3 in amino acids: CARGSESRTDTQYF. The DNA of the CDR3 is TGTGCCAGGGGGAGTGAGAGTCGTACAGATACGCAGTATTTT.

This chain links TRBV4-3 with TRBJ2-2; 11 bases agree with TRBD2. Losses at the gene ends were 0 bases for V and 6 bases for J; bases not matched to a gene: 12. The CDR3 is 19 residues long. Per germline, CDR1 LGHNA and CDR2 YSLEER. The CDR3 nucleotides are TGCGCCAGCAGCCAAGATCTAGCGGGGGGACGTCGCGGGGCCGGGGAGCTGTTTTTT. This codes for CASSQDLAGGRRGAGELFF.

The CDR3 region has the DNA TGTGCCAGTAGTATTGCGGGGACTAGCACCTACGAGCAGTACTTC. Translating gives CASSIAGTSTYEQYF. This chain uses TRBV19 with TRBJ2-7; TRBD2 aligns across 9 bases. With V trimmed by 3 bases and J by 2 bases, 5 bases remained unmatched. The germline gives CDR1 LNHDA, CDR2 SQIVND (reference sequence). The CDR3 covers 15 residues.

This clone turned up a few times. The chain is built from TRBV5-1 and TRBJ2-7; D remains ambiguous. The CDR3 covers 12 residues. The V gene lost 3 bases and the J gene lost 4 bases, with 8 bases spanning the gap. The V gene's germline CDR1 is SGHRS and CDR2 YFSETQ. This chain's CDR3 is CASSSAGYEQYF. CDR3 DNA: TGCGCCAGCAGCTCGGCCGGGTACGAGCAGTACTTC.

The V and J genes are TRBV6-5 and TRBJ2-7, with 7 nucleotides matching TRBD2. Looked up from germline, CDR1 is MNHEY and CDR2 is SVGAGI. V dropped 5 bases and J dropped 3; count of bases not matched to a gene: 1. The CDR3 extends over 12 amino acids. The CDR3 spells CASSTGGYEQYF. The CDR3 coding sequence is TGTGCCAGCAGTACGGGGGGCTACGAGCAGTACTTC.

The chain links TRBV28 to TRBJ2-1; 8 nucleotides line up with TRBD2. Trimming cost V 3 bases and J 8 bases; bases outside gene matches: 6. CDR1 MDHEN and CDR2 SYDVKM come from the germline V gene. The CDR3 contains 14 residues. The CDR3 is CASSLGLVFHEQFF. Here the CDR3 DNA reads TGTGCCAGCAGTTTGGGACTAGTATTTCATGAGCAGTTCTTC. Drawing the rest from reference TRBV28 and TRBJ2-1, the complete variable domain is DVKVTQSSRYLVKRTGEKVFLECVQDMDHENMFWYRQDPGLGLRLIYFSYDVKMKEKGDIPEGYSVSREKKERFSLILESASTNQTSMYLCASSLGLVFHEQFFGPGTRLTVL.

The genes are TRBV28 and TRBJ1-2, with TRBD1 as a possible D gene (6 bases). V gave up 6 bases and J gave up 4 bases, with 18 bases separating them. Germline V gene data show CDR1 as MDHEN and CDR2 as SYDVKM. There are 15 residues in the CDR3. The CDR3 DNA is TGTGCCAGCAGCCCCTATGAGGACAGCGCCTATGGCTACACCTTC. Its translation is CASSPYEDSAYGYTF.

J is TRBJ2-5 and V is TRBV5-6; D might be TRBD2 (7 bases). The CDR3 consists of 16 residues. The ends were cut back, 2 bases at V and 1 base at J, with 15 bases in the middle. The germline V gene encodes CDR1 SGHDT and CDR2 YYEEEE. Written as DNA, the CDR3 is TGTGCCAGCAGCTTTAGGGGGGAGGGGTTCCAAGAGACCCAGTACTTC. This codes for CASSFRGEGFQETQYF.

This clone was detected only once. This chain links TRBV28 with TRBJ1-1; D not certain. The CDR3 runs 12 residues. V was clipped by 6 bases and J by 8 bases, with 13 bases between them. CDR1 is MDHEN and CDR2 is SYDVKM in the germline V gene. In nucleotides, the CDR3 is TGTGCCAGCAGGCTCCAGGTTGGAGAAGCTTTCTTT. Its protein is CASRLQVGEAFF. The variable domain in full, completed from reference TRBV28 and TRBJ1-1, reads DVKVTQSSRYLVKRTGEKVFLECVQDMDHENMFWYRQDPGLGLRLIYFSYDVKMKEKGDIPEGYSVSREKKERFSLILESASTNQTSMYLCASRLQVGEAFFGQGTRLTVV.

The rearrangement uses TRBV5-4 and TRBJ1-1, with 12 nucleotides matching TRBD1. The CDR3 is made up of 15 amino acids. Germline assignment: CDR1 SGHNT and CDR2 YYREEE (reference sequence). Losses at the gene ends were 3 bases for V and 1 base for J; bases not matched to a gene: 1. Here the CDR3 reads CASSWGQGANTEAFF. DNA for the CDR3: TGTGCCAGCAGCTGGGGACAGGGGGCGAACACTGAAGCTTTCTTT.